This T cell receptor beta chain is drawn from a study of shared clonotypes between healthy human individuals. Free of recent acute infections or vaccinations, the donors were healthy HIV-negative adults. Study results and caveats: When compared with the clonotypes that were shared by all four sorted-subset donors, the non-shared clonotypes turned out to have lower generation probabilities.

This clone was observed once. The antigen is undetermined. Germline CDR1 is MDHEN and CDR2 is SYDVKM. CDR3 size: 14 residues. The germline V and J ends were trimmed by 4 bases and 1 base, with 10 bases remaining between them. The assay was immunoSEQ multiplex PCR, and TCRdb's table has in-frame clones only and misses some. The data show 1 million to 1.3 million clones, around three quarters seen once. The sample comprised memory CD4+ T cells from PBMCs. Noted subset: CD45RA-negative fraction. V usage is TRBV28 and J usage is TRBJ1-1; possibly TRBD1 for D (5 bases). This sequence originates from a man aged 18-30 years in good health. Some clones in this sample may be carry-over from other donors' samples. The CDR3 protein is CASSSGPKNTEAFF. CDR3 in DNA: TGTGCCAGCAGTTCGGGACCGAAGAACACTGAAGCTTTCTTT.